The present TCR beta chain was sequenced within a study of T cell clonotyping in hematopoietic cell transplantation. Clones were sequenced by immunoSEQ multiplex PCR, and TCRdb holds only the in-frame ones, with some missing. Among around 2,800 clones listed, around 63% were seen once. CDR3 length: 8 residues. Germline V lookup: CDR1 MNHNY, CDR2 SVGAGI (reference sequence). General study findings and limits: Without cell sorting, CD4 versus CD8 contributions remain unresolved. After transplant, recipient diversity fell while pathologically expanded clonotypes grew through day 180.

Remarks on this clone: Its antigen remains unknown.

Samples: about 28 days before transplant, then days 30, 100 and 180 after. V gene TRBV6-6 combines with J gene TRBJ1-2; D is unresolved. The source material was peripheral blood mononuclear cells, sampled 30 days after allogeneic stem cell transplant. This sequence originates from a female patient in her thirties or forties who had an allogeneic stem cell transplant, so T cells may come from the graft donor. Some clones in this sample may be carry-over from other donors' samples. CDR3 in DNA: TGTCAGACCGAAGGCTACACCTTC. Translated: CQTEGYTF.